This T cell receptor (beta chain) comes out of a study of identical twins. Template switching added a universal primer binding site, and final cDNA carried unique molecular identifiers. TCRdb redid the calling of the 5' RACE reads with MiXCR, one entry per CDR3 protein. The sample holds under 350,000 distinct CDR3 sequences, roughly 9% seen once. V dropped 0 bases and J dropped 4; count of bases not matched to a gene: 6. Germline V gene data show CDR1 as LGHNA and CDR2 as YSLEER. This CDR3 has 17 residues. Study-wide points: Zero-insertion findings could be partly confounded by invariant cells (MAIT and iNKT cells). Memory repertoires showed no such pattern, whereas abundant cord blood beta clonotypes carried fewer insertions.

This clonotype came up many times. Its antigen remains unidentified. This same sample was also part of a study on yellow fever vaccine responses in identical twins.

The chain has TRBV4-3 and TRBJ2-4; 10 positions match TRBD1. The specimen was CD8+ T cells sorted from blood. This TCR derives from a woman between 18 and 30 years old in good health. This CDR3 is CASSQDRGTGEKNIQYF. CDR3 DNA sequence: TGCGCCAGCAGCCAAGACCGAGGGACAGGGGAAAAAAACATTCAGTACTTC.